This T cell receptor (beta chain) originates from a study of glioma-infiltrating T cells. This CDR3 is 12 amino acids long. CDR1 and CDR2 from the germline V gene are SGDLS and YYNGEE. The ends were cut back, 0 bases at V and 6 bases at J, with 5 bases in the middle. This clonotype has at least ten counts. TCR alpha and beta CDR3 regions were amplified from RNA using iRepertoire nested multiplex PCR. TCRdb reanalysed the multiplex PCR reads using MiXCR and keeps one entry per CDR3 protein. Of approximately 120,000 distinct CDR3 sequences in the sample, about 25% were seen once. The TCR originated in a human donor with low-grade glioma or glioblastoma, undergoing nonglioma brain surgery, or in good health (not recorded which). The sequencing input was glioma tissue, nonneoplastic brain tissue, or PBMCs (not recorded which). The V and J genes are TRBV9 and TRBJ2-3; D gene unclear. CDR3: CASSVGRDTQYF. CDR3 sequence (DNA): TGTGCCAGCAGCGTAGGAAGGGATACGCAGTATTTT.